This T cell receptor (beta chain) emerged from a study of a mutant IDH1 vaccine in newly diagnosed glioma. Looking at the study overall: Those enrolled had earlier been treated with radiotherapy, temozolomide, or both, mostly both.

On this clone itself: What it binds is unknown.

Time point noted: week 47, end of study. A single vaccine dose contained 300 ug of mutant IDH1 20-mer peptide, and topical imiquimod was used with it. Across weeks 1, 3, 5, 7, 11, 15, 19 and 23, patients received a vaccination each time, eight in all. Study observations and caveats: Seemingly, pseudoprogression had no relation to changes in the top peripheral T cell clonotypes.

The table came from immunoSEQ multiplex PCR; TCRdb's copy has only in-frame clones and leaves some out. This table has over 30,000 clones, more than 80% appearing once. This CDR3 comprises 11 residues. Between the trimmed V and J ends, which lost 11 bases and 4 bases, there was a span of 11 bases. The germline CDR1 and CDR2 sequences are SNHLY and FYNNEI. The chain recombines TRBV2 with TRBJ1-2; D is ambiguous. The source material was PBMCs, sampled from a glioma patient whose treatment included an IDH1 peptide vaccine. The origin of this receptor is a woman in her thirties or forties with glioma. The CDR3 DNA sequence: TGTGCCGCGCAGGTGGCCTATGGCTACACCTTC. This sequence encodes CAAQVAYGYTF.